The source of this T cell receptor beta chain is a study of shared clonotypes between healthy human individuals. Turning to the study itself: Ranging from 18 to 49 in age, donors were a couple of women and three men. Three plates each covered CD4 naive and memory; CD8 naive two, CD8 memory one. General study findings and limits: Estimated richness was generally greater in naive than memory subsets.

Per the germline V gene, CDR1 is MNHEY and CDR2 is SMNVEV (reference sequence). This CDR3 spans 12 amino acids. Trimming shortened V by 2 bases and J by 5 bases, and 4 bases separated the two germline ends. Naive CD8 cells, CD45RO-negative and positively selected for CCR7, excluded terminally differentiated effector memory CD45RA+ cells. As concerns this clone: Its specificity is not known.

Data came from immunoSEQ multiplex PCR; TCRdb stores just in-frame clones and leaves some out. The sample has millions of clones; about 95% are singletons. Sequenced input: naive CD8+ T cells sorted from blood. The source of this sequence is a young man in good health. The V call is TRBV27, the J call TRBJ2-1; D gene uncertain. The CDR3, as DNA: TGTGCCAGCAGTTTACTTAACAATGAGCAGTTCTTC. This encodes CASSLLNNEQFF.